The clone carrying this T cell receptor (beta chain) has just a few counts. The antigen is undetermined. This sample was taken from a study of post-analysis software for immune sequencing data. Broader study findings: Compared with controls, patients had more of 4 to 6 TRBV segments, including TRBV5-6, TRBV5-1 and TRBV20-1.

The germline gives CDR1 MNHEY, CDR2 SMNVEV (reference sequence). The germline V and J ends were trimmed by 6 bases and 3 bases, with 16 bases remaining between them. This CDR3 is built from 15 residues. Carried by the TCR beta cDNA libraries were unique molecular identifiers. TCRdb itself ran the PCR reads through MiXCR, one entry per CDR3 protein. In the table there are roughly 730,000 distinct CDR3 sequences, roughly 30% of which are singletons. This chain links TRBV27 with TRBJ2-3; D not resolved. Sequencing was done on a sample of blood. The sequence was obtained from a girl aged 5-17 years with multiple sclerosis. The chain's CDR3 is CASSFGDRKTDTQYF. The CDR3 DNA reads as TGTGCCAGCAGCTTCGGCGACCGAAAAACAGATACGCAGTATTTT.